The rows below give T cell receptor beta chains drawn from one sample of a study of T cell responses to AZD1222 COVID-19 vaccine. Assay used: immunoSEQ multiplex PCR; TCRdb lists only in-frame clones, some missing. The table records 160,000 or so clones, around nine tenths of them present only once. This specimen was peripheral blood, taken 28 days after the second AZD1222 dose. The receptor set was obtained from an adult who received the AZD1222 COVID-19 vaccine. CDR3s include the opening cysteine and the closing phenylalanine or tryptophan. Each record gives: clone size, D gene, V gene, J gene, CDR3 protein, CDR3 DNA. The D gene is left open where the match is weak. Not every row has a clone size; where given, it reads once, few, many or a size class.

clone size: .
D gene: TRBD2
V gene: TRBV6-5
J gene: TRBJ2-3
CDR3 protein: CASIQSGGTDTQYF
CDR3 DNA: TGTGCCAGCATTCAGAGCGGGGGCACAGATACGCAGTATTTT

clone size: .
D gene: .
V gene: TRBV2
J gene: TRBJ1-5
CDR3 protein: CASSVMGSNQPQHF
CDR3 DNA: TGTGCCAGCAGTGTTATGGGCAGCAATCAGCCCCAGCATTTT

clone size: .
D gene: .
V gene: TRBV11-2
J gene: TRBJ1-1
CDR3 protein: CASSLVSRTGTEAFF
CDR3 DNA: TGTGCCAGCAGCTTGGTATCCAGAACGGGCACTGAAGCTTTCTTT

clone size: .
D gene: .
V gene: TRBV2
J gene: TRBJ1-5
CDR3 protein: CASRGGQPQHF
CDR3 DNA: TGTGCCAGCAGGGGTGGCCAGCCCCAGCATTTT

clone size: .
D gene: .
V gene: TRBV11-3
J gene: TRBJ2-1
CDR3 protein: CASSWLIVNNEQFF
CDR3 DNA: TGTGCCAGCAGCTGGCTAATAGTGAACAATGAGCAGTTCTTC

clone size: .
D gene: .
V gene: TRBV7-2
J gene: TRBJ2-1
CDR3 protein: CASSLAVGLSDEQFF
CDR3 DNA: TGTGCCAGCAGCTTAGCAGTCGGACTAAGTGATGAGCAGTTCTTC

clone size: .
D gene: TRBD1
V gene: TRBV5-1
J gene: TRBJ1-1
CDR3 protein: CASSPGWDRVRETEAFF
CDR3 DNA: TGCGCCAGCAGCCCAGGTTGGGACAGGGTAAGGGAAACTGAAGCTTTCTTT

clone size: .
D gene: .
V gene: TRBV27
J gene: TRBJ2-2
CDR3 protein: CASSLLYSGTANTGELFF
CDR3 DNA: TGTGCCAGCAGTTTATTGTACAGCGGGACAGCGAACACCGGGGAGCTGTTTTTT

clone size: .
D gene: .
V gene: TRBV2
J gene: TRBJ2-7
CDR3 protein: CASSAAGRSFEQYF
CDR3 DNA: TGTGCCAGCAGCGCGGCGGGGCGTTCTTTCGAGCAGTACTTC

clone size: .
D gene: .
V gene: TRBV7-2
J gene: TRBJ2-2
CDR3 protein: CASSNRLGGLGTGELFF
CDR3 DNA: TGTGCCAGCAGCAACCGCCTCGGGGGGCTGGGCACCGGGGAGCTGTTTTTT

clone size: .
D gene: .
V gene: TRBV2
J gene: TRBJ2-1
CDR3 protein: CATTGLPGGNEQFF
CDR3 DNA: TGTGCCACCACGGGCCTCCCAGGGGGGAATGAGCAGTTCTTC

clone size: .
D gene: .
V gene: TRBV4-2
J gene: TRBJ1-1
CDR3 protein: CASSQDGRTEAFF
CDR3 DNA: TGTGCCAGCAGCCAAGATGGGCGGACTGAAGCTTTCTTT

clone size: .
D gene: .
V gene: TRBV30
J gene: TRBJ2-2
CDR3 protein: CAWSFEGIGELFF
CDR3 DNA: TGTGCCTGGAGTTTCGAGGGAATCGGGGAGCTGTTTTTT

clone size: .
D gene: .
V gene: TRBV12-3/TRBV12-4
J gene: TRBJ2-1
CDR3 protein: CASSSNRYNEQFF
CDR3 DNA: TGTGCCAGCAGTTCCAACAGGTACAATGAGCAGTTCTTC

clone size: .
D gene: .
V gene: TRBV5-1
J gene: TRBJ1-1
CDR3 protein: CASSWGARTEAFF
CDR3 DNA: TGCGCCAGCAGCTGGGGGGCGCGCACTGAAGCTTTCTTT

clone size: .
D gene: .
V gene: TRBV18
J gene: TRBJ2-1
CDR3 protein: CASSQQHNEQFF
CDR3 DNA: TGTGCCAGCTCTCAACAGCACAATGAGCAGTTCTTC

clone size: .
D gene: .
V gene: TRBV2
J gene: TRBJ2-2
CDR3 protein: CASSDLELFF
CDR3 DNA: TGTGCCAGCAGTGACTTGGAGCTGTTTTTT

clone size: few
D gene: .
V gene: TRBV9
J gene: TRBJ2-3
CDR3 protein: CASSVAGTFVTDTQYF
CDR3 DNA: TGTGCCAGCAGCGTAGCTGGGACATTCGTAACAGATACGCAGTATTTT

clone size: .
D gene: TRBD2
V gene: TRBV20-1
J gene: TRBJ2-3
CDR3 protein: CSASGASGDPAQYF
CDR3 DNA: TGCAGTGCTAGTGGGGCTAGCGGGGACCCCGCGCAGTATTTT

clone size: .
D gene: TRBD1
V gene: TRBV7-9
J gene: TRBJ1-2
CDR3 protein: CASSPTGQGRYGYTF
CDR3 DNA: TGTGCCAGCAGCCCCACCGGACAGGGAAGATATGGCTACACCTTC

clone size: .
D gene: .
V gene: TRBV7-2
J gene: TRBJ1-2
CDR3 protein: CASSLTQNSNYGYTF
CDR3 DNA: TGTGCCAGCAGCTTAACCCAGAATTCTAACTATGGCTACACCTTC

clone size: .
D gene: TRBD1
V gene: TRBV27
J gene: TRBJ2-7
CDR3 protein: CASSLGTVYEQYF
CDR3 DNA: TGTGCCAGCAGCCTCGGGACAGTCTACGAGCAGTACTTC

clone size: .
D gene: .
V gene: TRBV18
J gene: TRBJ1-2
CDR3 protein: CASSPLGAEMAYGYTF
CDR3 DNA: TGTGCCAGCTCACCACTAGGAGCAGAAATGGCCTATGGCTACACCTTC

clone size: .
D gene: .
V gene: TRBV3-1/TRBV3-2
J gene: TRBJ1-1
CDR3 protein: CASSHSGITEAFF
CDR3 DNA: TGTGCCAGCAGCCATTCAGGGATCACTGAAGCTTTCTTT

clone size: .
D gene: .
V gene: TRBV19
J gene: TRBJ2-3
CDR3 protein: CASSTSGSTDTQYF
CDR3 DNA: TGTGCCAGTAGTACCTCGGGAAGCACAGATACGCAGTATTTT

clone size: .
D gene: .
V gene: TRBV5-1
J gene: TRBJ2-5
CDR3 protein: CASSLVRGSETQYF
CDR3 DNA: TGCGCCAGCAGCTTGGTGAGGGGTTCGGAGACCCAGTACTTC

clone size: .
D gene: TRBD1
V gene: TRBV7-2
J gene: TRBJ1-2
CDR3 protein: CASSLVVVGGQSLQYGYTF
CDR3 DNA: TGTGCCAGCAGCTTAGTGGTGGTGGGGGGACAGTCTCTCCAGTATGGCTACACCTTC

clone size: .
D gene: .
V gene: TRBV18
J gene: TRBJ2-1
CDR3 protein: CASSPPGVSVGNEQFF
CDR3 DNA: TGTGCCAGCTCACCGCCGGGGGTTAGTGTAGGGAATGAGCAGTTCTTC

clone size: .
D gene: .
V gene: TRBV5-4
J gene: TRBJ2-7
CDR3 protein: CASSSSGDEQYF
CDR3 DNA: TGTGCCAGCAGCTCAAGTGGTGACGAGCAGTACTTC

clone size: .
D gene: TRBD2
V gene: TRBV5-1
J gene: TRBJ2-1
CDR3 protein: CASSLEREVGEQFF
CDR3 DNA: TGCGCCAGCAGCTTGGAGCGGGAGGTGGGTGAGCAGTTCTTC

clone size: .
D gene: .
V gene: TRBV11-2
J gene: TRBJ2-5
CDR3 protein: CASSLGRGGTQYF
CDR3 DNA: TGTGCCAGCAGTCTAGGAAGAGGAGGGACCCAGTACTTC

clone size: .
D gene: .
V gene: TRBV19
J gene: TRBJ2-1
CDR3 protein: CASRARLERSNEQFF
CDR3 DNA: TGTGCCAGTAGGGCCAGACTAGAGAGGAGTAATGAGCAGTTCTTC

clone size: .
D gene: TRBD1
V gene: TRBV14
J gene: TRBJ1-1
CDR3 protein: CASSQVNRGLGTEAFF
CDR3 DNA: TGTGCCAGCAGCCAAGTCAACAGGGGGCTAGGCACTGAAGCTTTCTTT

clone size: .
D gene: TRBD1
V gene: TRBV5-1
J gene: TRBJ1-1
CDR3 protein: CASSVGTDLNTEAFF
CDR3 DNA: TGCGCCAGCAGCGTCGGGACAGACCTGAACACTGAAGCTTTCTTT

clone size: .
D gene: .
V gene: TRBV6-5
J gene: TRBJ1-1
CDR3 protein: CASMEDGSIKSEAFF
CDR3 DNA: TGTGCCTCTATGGAGGATGGAAGCATCAAGTCTGAAGCTTTCTTT

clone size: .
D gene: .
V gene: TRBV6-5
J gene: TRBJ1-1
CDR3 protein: CASSSTREAFF
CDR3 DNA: TGTGCCAGCAGCTCAACTCGTGAAGCTTTCTTT